Listed below are T cell receptor beta chains from one sample, sequenced in a study of human T cells and chemical hapten exposure. TCRdb itself ran the 5' RACE reads through MiXCR, one entry per CDR3 protein. In the table there are roughly 82,000 distinct CDR3 sequences, about 15% of which are singletons. The receptors originated from a female donor in good health. The CDR3 runs from the conserved cysteine through the conserved F or W. D genes are given only for firm matches. A clone size is listed for some rows: how often the clone was seen (once, few, many), or a class if it is expanded.

size	V	length	D	J	DNA	CDR3
few	TRBV2	14	-	TRBJ2-2	TGTGCCAGCAGTGAGCAGTCCAGAACCGGGGAGCTGTTTTTT	CASSEQSRTGELFF
few	TRBV12-3/TRBV12-4	15	TRBD1	TRBJ2-7	TGTGCCAGCAGTTCGTCGACAGGGGGTACCTACGAGCAGTACTTC	CASSSSTGGTYEQYF
-	TRBV4-1	15	TRBD1	TRBJ2-7	TGCGCCAGCAGCCAGGGACAGGGGGCTATAGACGAGCAGTACTTC	CASSQGQGAIDEQYF
-	TRBV12-3/TRBV12-4	14	-	TRBJ2-2	TGTGCGGCGGGACGGGCTGCGAACACCGGGGAGCTGTTTTTT	CAAGRAANTGELFF
-	TRBV29-1	16	-	TRBJ2-3	TGCAGCGTTGTGGGGATTCAAGGGGGGCGCGCAGATACGCAGTATTTT	CSVVGIQGGRADTQYF
few	TRBV6-2/TRBV6-3	15	TRBD2	TRBJ2-1	TGTGCCAGCAGTGTCAGCGGGATAGCCAGAAATGAGCAGTTCTTC	CASSVSGIARNEQFF
few	TRBV6-2/TRBV6-3	17	-	TRBJ1-1	TGTGCCAGCAGTTGGACCCCAGGACACACTGTGGACACTGAAGCTTTCTTT	CASSWTPGHTVDTEAFF
-	TRBV7-8	18	TRBD2	TRBJ2-3	TGTGCCAGCAGCTTAACTAGCGGGGGGGGGCAAGGAACAGATACGCAGTATTTT	CASSLTSGGGQGTDTQYF
-	TRBV7-2	14	-	TRBJ2-7	TGTGCCAGCAGCTTATCGCAGAGCTCCTACGAGCAGTACTTC	CASSLSQSSYEQYF
-	TRBV7-2	14	-	TRBJ1-4	TGTGCCAGCAGCCCTGCAGGGTCTAATGAAAAACTGTTTTTT	CASSPAGSNEKLFF
-	TRBV12-3/TRBV12-4	12	-	TRBJ2-2	TGTGCCAGCAGTACCGGTATCGGGGAGCTGTTTTTT	CASSTGIGELFF
-	TRBV7-2	19	-	TRBJ2-1	TGTGCCAGCAGCTTAGGAGGGGGATCCGGAGCGAGCTCCTACAATGAGCAGTTCTTC	CASSLGGGSGASSYNEQFF
-	TRBV20-1	15	-	TRBJ2-3	TGCAGTGCTCCGAGGGCGGGGGCGGGCACAGATACGCAGTATTTT	CSAPRAGAGTDTQYF
-	TRBV28	16	TRBD2	TRBJ2-1	TGTGCCAGCACCTCCATCGGGACTAGAAAATACAATGAGCAGTTCTTC	CASTSIGTRKYNEQFF
-	TRBV7-9	15	TRBD1	TRBJ2-7	TGTGCCAGCAGCCCGCGGACAGGGCCCTTGTACGAGCAGTACTTC	CASSPRTGPLYEQYF
few	TRBV29-1	12	-	TRBJ1-2	TGCAGCGTCGACAGGAATAACTATGGCTACACCTTC	CSVDRNNYGYTF
-	TRBV20-1	17	TRBD2	TRBJ2-1	TGCAGTGGGAAACCACGAAGGGGACTAGCGGGATATGGTGAGCAGTTCTTC	CSGKPRRGLAGYGEQFF